This TCR beta chain was identified in a study of T cell repertoires in cytomegalovirus infection. At the level of the study: Both CMV infection and a matching HLA type were indicated by public TCR beta signatures.

This clonotype was seen at least ten times. Its antigen is not known. Overall study findings and caveats: Cumulated frequencies of public TCR beta families served to identify carriers of CMV plus the relevant HLA.

Looked up from germline, CDR1 is KGHDR and CDR2 is SFDVKD. The CDR3 covers 18 residues. Trimming left V 4 bases short and J 2 bases short, with 21 bases between. MiXCR, run by TCRdb on the reads, gives a single entry per CDR3 protein. Of 400,000 or so distinct CDR3 sequences in the sample, approximately 18% were seen once. The chain uses TRBV24-1 and TRBJ2-3; possible D gene TRBD1, 6 bases. The sequence came from a human donor in good health (CMV status not recorded). Some clones in this sample may be carry-over from other donors' samples. Source material: PBMCs. CDR3 loop: CATSDPGARTGYTDTQYF. CDR3 bases: TGTGCCACCAGTGACCCCGGAGCCCGAACAGGGTACACAGATACGCAGTATTTT.